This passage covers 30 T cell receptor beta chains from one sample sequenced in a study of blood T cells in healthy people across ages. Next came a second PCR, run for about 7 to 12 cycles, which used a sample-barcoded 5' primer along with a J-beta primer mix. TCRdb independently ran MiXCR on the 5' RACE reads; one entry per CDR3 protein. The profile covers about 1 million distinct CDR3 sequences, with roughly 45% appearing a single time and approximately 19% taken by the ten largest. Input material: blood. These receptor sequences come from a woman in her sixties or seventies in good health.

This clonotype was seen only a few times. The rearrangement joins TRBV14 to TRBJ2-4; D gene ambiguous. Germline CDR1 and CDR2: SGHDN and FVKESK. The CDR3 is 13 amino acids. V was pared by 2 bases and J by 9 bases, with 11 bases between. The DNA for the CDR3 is TGTGCCAGCAGCCAATACAAGGGTGGCATTCAGTACTTC. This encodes CASSQYKGGIQYF. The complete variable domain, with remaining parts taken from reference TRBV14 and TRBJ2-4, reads EAGVTQFPSHSVIEKGQTVTLRCDPISGHDNLYWYRRVMGKEIKFLLHFVKESKQDESGMPNNRFLAERTGGTYSTLKVQPAELEDSGVYFCASSQYKGGIQYFGAGTRLSVL.

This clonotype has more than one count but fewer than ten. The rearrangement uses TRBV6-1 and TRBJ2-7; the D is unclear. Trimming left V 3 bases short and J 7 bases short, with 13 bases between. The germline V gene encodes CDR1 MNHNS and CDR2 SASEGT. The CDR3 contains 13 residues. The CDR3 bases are TGTGCCAGCAGTGAGTCCCAACGGACGGAGCAGTACTTC. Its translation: CASSESQRTEQYF.

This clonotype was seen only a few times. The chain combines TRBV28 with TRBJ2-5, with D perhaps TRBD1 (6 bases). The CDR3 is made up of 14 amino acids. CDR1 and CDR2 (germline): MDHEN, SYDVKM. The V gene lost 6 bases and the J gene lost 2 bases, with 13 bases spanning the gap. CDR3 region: CASSPQGEQETQYF. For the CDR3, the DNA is TGTGCCAGCAGCCCACAGGGAGAACAAGAGACCCAGTACTTC.

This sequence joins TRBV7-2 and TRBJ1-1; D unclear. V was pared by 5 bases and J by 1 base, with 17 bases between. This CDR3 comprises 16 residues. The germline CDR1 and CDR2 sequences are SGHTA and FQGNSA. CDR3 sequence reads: CASSPVGRNENTEAFF. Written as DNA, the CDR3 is TGTGCCAGCAGCCCCGTTGGACGAAATGAGAACACTGAAGCTTTCTTT. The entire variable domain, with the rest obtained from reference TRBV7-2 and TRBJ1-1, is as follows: GAGVSQSPSNKVTEKGKDVELRCDPISGHTALYWYRQSLGQGLEFLIYFQGNSAPDKSGLPSDRFSAERTGGSVSTLTIQRTQQEDSAVYLCASSPVGRNENTEAFFGQGTRLTVV.

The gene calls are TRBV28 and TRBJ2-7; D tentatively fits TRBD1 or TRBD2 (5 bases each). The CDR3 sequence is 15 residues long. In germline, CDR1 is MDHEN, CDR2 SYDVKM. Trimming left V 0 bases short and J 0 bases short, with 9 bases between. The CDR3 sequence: CASSLWTGTSYEQYF. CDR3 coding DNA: TGTGCCAGCAGTTTATGGACGGGGACCTCCTACGAGCAGTACTTC.

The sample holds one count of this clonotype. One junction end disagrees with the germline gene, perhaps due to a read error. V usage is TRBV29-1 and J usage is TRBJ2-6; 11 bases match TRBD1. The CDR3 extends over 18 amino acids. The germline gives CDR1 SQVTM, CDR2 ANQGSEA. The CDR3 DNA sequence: TGCAGCGTTGAAAGGTGGACAGGGGGCCGCTATGGGGCCAACGTCCTGGCTTTC. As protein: CSVERWTGGRYGANVLAF.

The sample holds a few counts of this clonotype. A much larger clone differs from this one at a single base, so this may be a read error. This CDR3 reads CASSPGRAGDIVDEQYF. CDR3 DNA: TGTGCCAGCAGTCCCGGACGAGCGGGGGATATCGTGGACGAGCAGTACTTC. The rearrangement uses TRBV6-2 or TRBV6-3 and TRBJ2-7, with TRBD2 matching over 8 bases. CDR1 and CDR2 from the germline V gene are MNHEY and SVGEGT. This CDR3 contains 17 residues. J was trimmed by 5 bases and V by 5 bases; bases with no gene match: 17.

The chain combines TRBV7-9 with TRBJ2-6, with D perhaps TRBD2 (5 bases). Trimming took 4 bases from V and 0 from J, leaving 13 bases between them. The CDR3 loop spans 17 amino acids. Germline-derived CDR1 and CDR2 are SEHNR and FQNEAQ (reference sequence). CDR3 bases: TGTGCCAGCAGCTCGCGGGTTACCACCTCTGGGGCCAACGTCCTGACTTTC. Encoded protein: CASSSRVTTSGANVLTF.

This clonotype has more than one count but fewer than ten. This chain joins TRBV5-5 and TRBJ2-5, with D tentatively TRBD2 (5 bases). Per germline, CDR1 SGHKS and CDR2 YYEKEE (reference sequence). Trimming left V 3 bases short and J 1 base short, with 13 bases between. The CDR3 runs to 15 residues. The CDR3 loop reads CASSSLGGSQETQYF. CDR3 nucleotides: TGTGCCAGCAGCTCACTGGGCGGGTCCCAAGAGACCCAGTACTTC. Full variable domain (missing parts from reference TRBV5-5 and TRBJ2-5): DAGVTQSPTHLIKTRGQQVTLRCSPISGHKSVSWYQQVLGQGPQFIFQYYEKEERGRGNFPDRFSARQFPNYSSELNVNALLLGDSALYLCASSSLGGSQETQYFGPGTRLLVL.

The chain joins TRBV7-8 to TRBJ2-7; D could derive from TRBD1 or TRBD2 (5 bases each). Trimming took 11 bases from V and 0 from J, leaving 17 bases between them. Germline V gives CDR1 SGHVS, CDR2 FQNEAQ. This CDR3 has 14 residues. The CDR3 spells CASNTGTVSYEQYF. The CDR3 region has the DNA TGTGCCTCCAATACCGGGACGGTCTCCTACGAGCAGTACTTC.

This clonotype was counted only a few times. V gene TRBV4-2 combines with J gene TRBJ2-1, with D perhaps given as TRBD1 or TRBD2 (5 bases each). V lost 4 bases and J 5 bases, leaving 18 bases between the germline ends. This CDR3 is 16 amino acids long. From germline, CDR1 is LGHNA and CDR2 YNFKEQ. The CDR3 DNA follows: TGTGCCAGCAGCCCCCTTGGGGGACCTGAGGACAATGAGCAGTTCTTC. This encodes CASSPLGGPEDNEQFF.

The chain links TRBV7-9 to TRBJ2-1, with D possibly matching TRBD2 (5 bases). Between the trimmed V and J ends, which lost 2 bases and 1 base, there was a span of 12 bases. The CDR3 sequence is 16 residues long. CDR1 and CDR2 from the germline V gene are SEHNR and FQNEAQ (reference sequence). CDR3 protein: CASSLSPGSSYNEQFF. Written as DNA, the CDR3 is TGTGCCAGCAGCTTATCACCGGGAAGTTCCTACAATGAGCAGTTCTTC.

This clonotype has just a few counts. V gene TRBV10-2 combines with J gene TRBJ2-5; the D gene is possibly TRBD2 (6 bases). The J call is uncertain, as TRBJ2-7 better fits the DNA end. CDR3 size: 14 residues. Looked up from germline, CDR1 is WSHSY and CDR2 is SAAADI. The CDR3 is CASSESGGRGEQYF. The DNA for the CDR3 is TGCGCCAGCAGTGAGTCCGGGGGTCGCGGCGAGCAGTACTTC.

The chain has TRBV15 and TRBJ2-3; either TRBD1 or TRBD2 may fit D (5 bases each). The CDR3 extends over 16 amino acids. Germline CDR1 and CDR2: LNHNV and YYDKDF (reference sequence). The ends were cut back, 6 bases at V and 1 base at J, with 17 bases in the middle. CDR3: CATSRIRDARTDTQYF. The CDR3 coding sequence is TGTGCCACCAGTAGAATCCGGGACGCTCGCACAGATACGCAGTATTTT.

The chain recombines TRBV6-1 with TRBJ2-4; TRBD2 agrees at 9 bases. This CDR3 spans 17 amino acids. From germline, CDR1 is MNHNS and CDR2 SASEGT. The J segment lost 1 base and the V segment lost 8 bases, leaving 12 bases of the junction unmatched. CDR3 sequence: CASGGNLAGKAKNIQYF. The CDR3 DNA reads TGTGCCAGCGGTGGCAACCTAGCGGGAAAGGCCAAAAACATTCAGTACTTC.

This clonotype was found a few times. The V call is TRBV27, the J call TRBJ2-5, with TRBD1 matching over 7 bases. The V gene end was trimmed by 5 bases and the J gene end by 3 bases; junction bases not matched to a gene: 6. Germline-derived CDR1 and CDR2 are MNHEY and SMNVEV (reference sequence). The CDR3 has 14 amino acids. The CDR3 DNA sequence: TGTGCCAGCAGTATAAGGGACAGTAAAGAGACCCAGTACTTC. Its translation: CASSIRDSKETQYF.

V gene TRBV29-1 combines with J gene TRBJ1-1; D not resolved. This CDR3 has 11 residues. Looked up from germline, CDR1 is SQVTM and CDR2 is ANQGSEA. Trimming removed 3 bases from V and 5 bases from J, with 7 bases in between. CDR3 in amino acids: CSVERRTEAFF. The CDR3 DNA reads TGCAGCGTTGAGCGGAGGACTGAAGCTTTCTTT.

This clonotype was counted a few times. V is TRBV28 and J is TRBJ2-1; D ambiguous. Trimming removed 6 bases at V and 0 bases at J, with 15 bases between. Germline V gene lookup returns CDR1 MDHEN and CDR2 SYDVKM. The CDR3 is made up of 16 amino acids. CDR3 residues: CASSRNTVSSYNEQFF. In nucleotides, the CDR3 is TGTGCCAGCAGCCGTAACACCGTTAGCTCCTACAATGAGCAGTTCTTC.

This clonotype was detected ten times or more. In nucleotides, the CDR3 is TGCAGTGCGGTTTTGGCAATAAACCGTGAGCAGTTCTTC. The encoded protein is CSAVLAINREQFF. This chain joins TRBV20-1 and TRBJ2-1; no clear D gene. The germline V gene encodes CDR1 DFQATT and CDR2 SNEGSKA (reference sequence). V gave up 6 bases and J gave up 9 bases, with 18 bases separating them. This CDR3 has 13 residues.

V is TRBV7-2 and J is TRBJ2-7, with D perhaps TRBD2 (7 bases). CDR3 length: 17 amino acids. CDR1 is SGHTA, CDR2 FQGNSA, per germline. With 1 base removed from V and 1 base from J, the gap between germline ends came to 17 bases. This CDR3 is CASSLEGGGGGSYEQYF. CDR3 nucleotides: TGTGCCAGCAGCTTAGAAGGAGGGGGAGGGGGGTCCTACGAGCAGTACTTC.

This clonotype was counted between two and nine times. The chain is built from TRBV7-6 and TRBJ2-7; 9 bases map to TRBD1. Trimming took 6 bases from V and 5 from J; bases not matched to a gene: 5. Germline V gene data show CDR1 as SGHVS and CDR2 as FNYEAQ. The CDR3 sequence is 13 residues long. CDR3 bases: TGTGCCAGCAGTCGAACAGGGGGCCACGAGCAGTACTTC. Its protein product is CASSRTGGHEQYF.

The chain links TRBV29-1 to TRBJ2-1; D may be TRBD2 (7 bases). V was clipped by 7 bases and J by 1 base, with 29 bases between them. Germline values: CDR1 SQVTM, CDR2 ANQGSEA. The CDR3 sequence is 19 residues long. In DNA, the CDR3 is TGCAGCGGAAACCTTGGGGGGGCACCCTTAGGGTCGTCCTACAATGAGCAGTTCTTC. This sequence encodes CSGNLGGAPLGSSYNEQFF.

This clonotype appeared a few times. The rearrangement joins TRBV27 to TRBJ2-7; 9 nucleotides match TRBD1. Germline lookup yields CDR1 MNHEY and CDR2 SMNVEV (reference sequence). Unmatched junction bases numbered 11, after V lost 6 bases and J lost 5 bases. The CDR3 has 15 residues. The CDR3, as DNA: TGTGCCAGCAGCCCTGCCGGGACAGGGCACGACGAGCAGTACTTC. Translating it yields CASSPAGTGHDEQYF.

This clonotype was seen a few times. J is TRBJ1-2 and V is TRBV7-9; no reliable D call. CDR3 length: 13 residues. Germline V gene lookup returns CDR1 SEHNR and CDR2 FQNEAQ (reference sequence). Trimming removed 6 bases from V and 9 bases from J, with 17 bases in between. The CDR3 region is CASSSFWTGSYTF. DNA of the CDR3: TGTGCCAGCAGTTCCTTCTGGACGGGCAGCTACACCTTC. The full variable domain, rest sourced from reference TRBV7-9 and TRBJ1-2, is DTGVSQNPRHKITKRGQNVTFRCDPISEHNRLYWYRQTLGQGPEFLTYFQNEAQLEKSRLLSDRFSAERPKGSFSTLEIQRTEQGDSAMYLCASSSFWTGSYTFGSGTRLTVV.

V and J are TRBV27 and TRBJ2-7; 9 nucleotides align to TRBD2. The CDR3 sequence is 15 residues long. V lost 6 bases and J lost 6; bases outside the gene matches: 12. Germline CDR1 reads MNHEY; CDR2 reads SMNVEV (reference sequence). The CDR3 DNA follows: TGTGCCAGCAGCCCATATAGCGGGAGTTTAGGCGAGCAGTACTTC. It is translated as CASSPYSGSLGEQYF.

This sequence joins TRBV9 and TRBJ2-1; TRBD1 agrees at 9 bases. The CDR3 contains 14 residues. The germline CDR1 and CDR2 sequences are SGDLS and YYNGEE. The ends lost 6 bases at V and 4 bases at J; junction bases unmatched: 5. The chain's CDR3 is CASTPGQGYNEQFF. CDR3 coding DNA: TGTGCCAGCACCCCGGGACAGGGTTACAATGAGCAGTTCTTC.

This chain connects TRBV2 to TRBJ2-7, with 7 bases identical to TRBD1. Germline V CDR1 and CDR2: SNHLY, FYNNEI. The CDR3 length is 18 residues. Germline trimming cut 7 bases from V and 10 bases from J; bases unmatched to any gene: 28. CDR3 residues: CASIPILGGRGPFDTQYF. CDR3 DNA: TGTGCCAGCATCCCTATTTTAGGGGGCCGGGGCCCCTTTGATACCCAGTACTTC. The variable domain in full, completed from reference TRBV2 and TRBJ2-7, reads EPEVTQTPSHQVTQMGQEVILRCVPISNHLYFYWYRQILGQKVEFLVSFYNNEISEKSEIFDDQFSVERPDGSNFTLKIRSTKLEDSAMYFCASIPILGGRGPFDTQYFGPGTRLTVT.

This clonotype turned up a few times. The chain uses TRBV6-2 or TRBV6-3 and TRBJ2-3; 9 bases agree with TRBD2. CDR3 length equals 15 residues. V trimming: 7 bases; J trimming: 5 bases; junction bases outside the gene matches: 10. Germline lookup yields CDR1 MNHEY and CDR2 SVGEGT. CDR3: CASIPGLARRDTQYF. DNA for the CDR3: TGTGCCAGCATACCGGGACTAGCCAGGCGAGATACGCAGTATTTT.

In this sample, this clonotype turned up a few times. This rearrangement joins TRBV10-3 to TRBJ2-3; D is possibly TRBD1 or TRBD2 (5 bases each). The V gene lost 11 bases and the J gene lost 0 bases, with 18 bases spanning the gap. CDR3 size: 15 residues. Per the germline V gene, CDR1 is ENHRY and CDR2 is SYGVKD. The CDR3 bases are TGTGCCGTCGACAGCGGCTTCCCTAGCACAGATACGCAGTATTTT. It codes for CAVDSGFPSTDTQYF.

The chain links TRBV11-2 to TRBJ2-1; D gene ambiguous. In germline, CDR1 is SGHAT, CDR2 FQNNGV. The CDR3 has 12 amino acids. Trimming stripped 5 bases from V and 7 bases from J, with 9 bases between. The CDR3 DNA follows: TGTGCCAGCAGCCAACTTGTTAATGAGCAGTTCTTC. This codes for CASSQLVNEQFF.